These 13 T cell receptor beta chains were sequenced from one sample in a study of blood T cell repertoires in COVID-19. The data were produced by immunoSEQ multiplex PCR, yet TCRdb's version contains in-frame clones alone and is incomplete. The table includes under 300,000 clones, around 81% detected once. The sequencing sample was made of peripheral blood. Receptors originate from a woman in her sixties or seventies with active or convalescent COVID-19.

The genes are TRBV5-4 and TRBJ2-6; D not resolved. This CDR3 is built from 16 residues. With 3 bases removed from V and 4 bases from J, the gap between germline ends came to 14 bases. Germline V gene data show CDR1 as SGHNT and CDR2 as YYREEE (reference sequence). The DNA for the CDR3 is TGTGCCAGCAGCTCCCCGTCTCCGCGAGGGGCCAACGTCCTGACTTTC. This encodes CASSSPSPRGANVLTF.

The V call is TRBV18, the J call TRBJ1-3; 9 bases match TRBD1. Per the germline V gene, CDR1 is KGHSH and CDR2 is LQKENI. The V segment lost 4 bases and the J segment 1 base; nucleotides outside the gene matches: 5. This CDR3 has 16 amino acids. CDR3 bases: TGTGCCAGCTCACGCGGGACAGGGTCGTCTGGAAACACCATATATTTT. Its protein is CASSRGTGSSGNTIYF.

This clone has only a few counts. This rearrangement joins TRBV5-1 to TRBJ1-1, with 10 bases aligning to TRBD1. The CDR3 has 15 residues. Trimming at V came to 4 bases and at J to 11 bases, leaving 14 bases not matched to a gene. Germline CDR1 and CDR2: SGHRS and YFSETQ. The CDR3 DNA follows: TGCGCCAGCAGCGAGGACAGGGGGAGGAGGTCGGAGGCTTTCTTT. Translated, it gives CASSEDRGRRSEAFF.

V usage is TRBV6-6 and J usage is TRBJ1-2; TRBD1 aligns across 9 bases. The V and J ends lost 7 bases and 5 bases, in that order; junction bases with no gene match: 11. CDR3 length equals 15 residues. Germline V lookup: CDR1 MNHNY, CDR2 SVGAGI (reference sequence). The CDR3 protein is CASTYGGQGRYGYTF. The CDR3 bases are TGTGCCAGCACCTACGGGGGACAGGGACGGTATGGCTACACCTTC.

The chain employs TRBV11-2 and TRBJ2-1, with 11 nucleotides matching TRBD2. V shed 5 bases, J shed 10 bases, and the junction held 10 bases outside the gene matches. The CDR3 has 15 residues. The germline CDR1 and CDR2 sequences are SGHAT and FQNNGV. The CDR3 region has the DNA TGTGCCAGCAGCAGACGACTAGCGGGGAGGTGGGAGCAGTTCTTC. Protein sequence: CASSRRLAGRWEQFF.

The V call is TRBV3-1 (or the pseudogene TRBV3-2), the J call TRBJ2-3; D is unclear. CDR3 length: 14 amino acids. V lost 6 bases, J lost 3 bases, and 13 bases lay in between. CDR1 LGHDT and CDR2 YNNKEL come from the germline V gene (reference sequence). CDR3 amino acids: CASSPRIGTDTQYF. For the CDR3, the DNA is TGTGCCAGCAGTCCAAGGATCGGGACAGATACGCAGTATTTT.

This chain joins TRBV18 and TRBJ2-1, with D maybe TRBD1 (5 bases). Deletions cut 2 bases from V and 0 bases from J, with 11 bases between. Germline lookup yields CDR1 KGHSH and CDR2 LQKENI. The CDR3 extends over 16 amino acids. The CDR3 nucleotides are TGTGCCAGCTCACCAAAGGGGCAGAGCTCCTACAATGAGCAGTTCTTC. Amino acids: CASSPKGQSSYNEQFF.

The chain couples TRBV10-2 to TRBJ2-3; 13 bases align to TRBD2. Unmatched junction bases numbered 8, after V lost 0 bases and J lost 5 bases. The CDR3 loop spans 18 amino acids. CDR1 and CDR2 from the germline V gene are WSHSY and SAAADI. CDR3 in amino acids: CASSESRLAGGSRDTQYF. The CDR3 DNA sequence: TGCGCCAGCAGTGAGTCAAGACTAGCGGGGGGCTCTAGAGATACGCAGTATTTT.

J is TRBJ2-7 and V is TRBV20-1; D possibly corresponds to TRBD2 (6 bases). The CDR3 runs 11 residues. The germline gives CDR1 DFQATT, CDR2 SNEGSKA (reference sequence). With 4 bases removed from V and 6 bases from J, the gap between germline ends came to 10 bases. The DNA of the CDR3 is TGCAGTGCTACTAGCGATACCGAGCAGTACGTC. This gives the protein CSATSDTEQYV.

This chain connects TRBV11-2 to TRBJ2-3; 7 bases fit TRBD2. The germline V gene has CDR1 SGHAT and CDR2 FQNNGV. V shed 5 bases and J 0 bases; nucleotides not matched to a gene: 5. The CDR3 runs to 15 residues. For the CDR3, the DNA is TGTGCCAGCAGCCGGGGACTACCTAGCACAGATACGCAGTATTTT. Translation gives CASSRGLPSTDTQYF.

This clone was seen once. The chain combines TRBV7-6 with TRBJ2-1; TRBD2 agrees at 9 bases. After removal of 8 bases from V and 8 bases from J, the junction contained 7 bases not matched to a gene. Germline V gene data show CDR1 as SGHVS and CDR2 as FNYEAQ. CDR3 size: 13 residues. CDR3 DNA sequence: TGTGCCAGCTCGCTAGCGGGAAGGGATGAGCAGTTCTTC. The encoded protein is CASSLAGRDEQFF.

In nucleotides, the CDR3 is TGTGCCAGCAGTTTAACAGGAAGGGGCGAGCAGTACTTC. This gives the protein CASSLTGRGEQYF. V is TRBV28 and J is TRBJ2-7, with TRBD1 as a possible D gene (5 bases). The CDR3 consists of 13 residues. CDR1 and CDR2 from the germline V gene are MDHEN and SYDVKM. Trimming shortened V by 2 bases and J by 6 bases, and 11 bases separated the two germline ends.

This chain links TRBV21-1 with TRBJ2-6; the table gives TRBD2 as D, unverified against the DNA. TRBV21-1 is designated a pseudogene. The CDR3 sequence is 19 residues long. The CDR3 here is CASSSRGSGRDSGANVLTF. The CDR3 DNA reads as TGTGCCAGCAGCTCTCGGGGGTCAGGTCGGGATTCTGGGGCCAACGTCCTGACTTTC.